These 8 T cell receptor beta chains were all obtained from the same sample, sequenced in a study of blood T cells in healthy people across ages. Alongside a J-beta primer mix, a sample-barcoded 5' primer served in a second PCR lasting about 7 to 11 cycles. TCRdb used MiXCR to reprocess the 5' RACE reads, holding one entry per CDR3 protein. In the table there are 1.5 million to 2 million distinct CDR3 sequences, roughly 28% of which are singletons. The specimen was blood. Source of these receptors: a woman aged 25 to 39 in good health.

J is TRBJ2-7 and V is TRBV7-2; 9 bases agree with TRBD1. V lost 6 bases to trimming and J lost 3 bases; unmatched junction nucleotides: 9. The CDR3 is made up of 15 amino acids. The V gene's germline CDR1 is SGHTA and CDR2 FQGNSA. CDR3 protein: CASSIPQGACYEQYF. The CDR3 bases are TGTGCCAGCAGTATTCCACAGGGGGCTTGCTACGAGCAGTACTTC.

The CDR3 here is CSVQEQNLQQYF. For the CDR3, the DNA is TGCAGCGTTCAGGAGCAAAACCTCCAGCAGTACTTC. This chain links TRBV29-1 with TRBJ2-7; D is ambiguous. Germline CDR1 is SQVTM and CDR2 is ANQGSEA. With 5 bases removed from V and 8 bases from J, the gap between germline ends came to 16 bases. The CDR3 consists of 12 residues.

This clonotype was recorded a few times. This chain uses TRBV12-3 or TRBV12-4 with TRBJ1-2; D unclear. This CDR3 spans 12 amino acids. V was clipped by 6 bases and J by 10 bases, with 15 bases between them. The CDR3 DNA is TGTGCCAGCAGCACTAGGAGGAACTACTACACCTTC. Residues: CASSTRRNYYTF.

The V call is TRBV18, the J call TRBJ2-1; tentatively, D is TRBD2 (6 bases). The CDR3 runs 13 residues. Between the trimmed V and J ends, which lost 5 bases and 8 bases, there was a span of 13 bases. CDR1 KGHSH and CDR2 LQKENI come from the germline V gene. The CDR3 loop is CASSSGLSYEQFF. Here the CDR3 DNA reads TGTGCCAGCTCATCGGGACTGTCCTATGAGCAGTTCTTC.

This clonotype was detected a few times. The J gene is TRBJ2-4, the V gene TRBV20-1; D might be TRBD2 (6 bases). The V end lost 3 bases, the J end lost 1 base, and 10 bases lay between the germline ends. Per the germline V gene, CDR1 is DFQATT and CDR2 is SNEGSKA (reference sequence). The CDR3 totals 14 residues. CDR3 DNA: TGCAGTGCTAGCCTCGGGGGTGCCAAAAACATTCAGTACTTC. Translation gives CSASLGGAKNIQYF.

This clonotype was seen only a few times. The chain joins TRBV27 to TRBJ2-4; TRBD1 is a possible D gene (6 bases). Trimming removed 3 bases from V and 1 base from J, with 16 bases in between. Germline assignment: CDR1 MNHEY and CDR2 SMNVEV (reference sequence). The CDR3 contains 17 residues. CDR3 amino acids: CASSLTGQGMAKNIQYF. For the CDR3, the DNA is TGTGCCAGCAGTTTGACGGGGCAGGGGATGGCCAAAAACATTCAGTACTTC.

This clonotype was detected a few times. This rearrangement joins TRBV20-1 to TRBJ2-1, with 7 nucleotides matching TRBD2. The CDR3 consists of 14 residues. Germline loops: CDR1 DFQATT, CDR2 SNEGSKA (reference sequence). V was clipped by 6 bases and J by 4 bases; unmatched bases: 9. CDR3 nucleotide sequence: TGCAGTGCCATTAGCGGGTATCTATACAATGAGCAGTTCTTC. Its protein product is CSAISGYLYNEQFF.

This clonotype came up a few times. This chain links TRBV6-5 with TRBJ1-1; no clear D. CDR1 MNHEY and CDR2 SVGAGI come from the germline V gene. Trimming pared 6 bases from V and 5 bases from J, leaving 16 bases between. The CDR3 extends over 14 amino acids. This chain's CDR3 is CASSRLQTGTEAFF. In DNA, the CDR3 is TGTGCCAGCAGCCGACTCCAGACGGGAACTGAAGCTTTCTTT.